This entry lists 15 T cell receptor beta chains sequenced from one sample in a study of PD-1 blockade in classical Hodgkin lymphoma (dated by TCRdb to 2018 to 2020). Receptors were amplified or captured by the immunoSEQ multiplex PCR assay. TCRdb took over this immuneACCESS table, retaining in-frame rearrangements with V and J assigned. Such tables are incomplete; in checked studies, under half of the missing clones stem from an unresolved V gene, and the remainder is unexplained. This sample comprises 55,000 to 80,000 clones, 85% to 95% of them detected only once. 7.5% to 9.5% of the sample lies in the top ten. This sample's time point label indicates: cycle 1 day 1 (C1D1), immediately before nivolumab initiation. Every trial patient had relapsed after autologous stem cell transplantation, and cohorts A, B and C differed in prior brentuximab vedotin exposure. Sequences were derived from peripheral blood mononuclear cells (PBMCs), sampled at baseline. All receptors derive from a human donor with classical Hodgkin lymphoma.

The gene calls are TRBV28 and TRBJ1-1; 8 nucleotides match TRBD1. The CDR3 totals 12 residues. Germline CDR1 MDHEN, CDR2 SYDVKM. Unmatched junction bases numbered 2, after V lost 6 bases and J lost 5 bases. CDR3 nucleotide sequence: TGTGCCAGCAGCCGACAGGGGACTGAAGCTTTCTTT. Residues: CASSRQGTEAFF.

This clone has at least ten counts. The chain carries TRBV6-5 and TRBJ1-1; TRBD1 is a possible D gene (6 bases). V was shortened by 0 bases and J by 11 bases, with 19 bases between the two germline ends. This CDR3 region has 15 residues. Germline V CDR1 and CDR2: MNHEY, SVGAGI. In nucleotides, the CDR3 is TGTGCCAGCAGTTACTCTGGTGGGACAACAGGGTCGGCTTTCTTT. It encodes CASSYSGGTTGSAFF.

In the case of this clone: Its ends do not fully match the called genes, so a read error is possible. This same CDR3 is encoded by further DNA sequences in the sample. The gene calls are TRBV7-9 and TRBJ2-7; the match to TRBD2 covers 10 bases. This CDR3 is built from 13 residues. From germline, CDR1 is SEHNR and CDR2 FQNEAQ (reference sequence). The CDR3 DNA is TGCGCCAGCAGCCCAGCGGGAGGGGGTGAGCAGTACTTC. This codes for CASSPAGGGEQYF.

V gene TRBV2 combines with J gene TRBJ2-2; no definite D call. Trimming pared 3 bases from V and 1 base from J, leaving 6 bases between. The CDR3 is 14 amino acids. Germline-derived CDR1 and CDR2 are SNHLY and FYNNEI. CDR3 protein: CASSDGRNTGELFF. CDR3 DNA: TGTGCCAGCAGTGACGGACGGAACACCGGGGAGCTGTTTTTT.

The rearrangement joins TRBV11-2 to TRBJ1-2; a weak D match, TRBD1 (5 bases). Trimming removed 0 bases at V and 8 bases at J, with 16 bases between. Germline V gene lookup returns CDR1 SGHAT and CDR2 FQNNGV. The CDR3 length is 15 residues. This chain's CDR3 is CASSLDVGAGWGYTF. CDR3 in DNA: TGTGCCAGCAGCTTAGACGTCGGGGCTGGGTGGGGCTACACCTTC.

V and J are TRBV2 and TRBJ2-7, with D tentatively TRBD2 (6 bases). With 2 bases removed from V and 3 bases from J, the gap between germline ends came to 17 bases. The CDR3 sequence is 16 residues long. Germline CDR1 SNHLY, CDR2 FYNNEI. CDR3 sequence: CASSEPAWGVDYEQYF. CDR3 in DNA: TGTGCCAGCAGTGAACCCGCCTGGGGGGTCGACTACGAGCAGTACTTC.

The CDR3 loop is CASSPYGDQPQHF. The DNA for the CDR3 is TGTGCCAGCTCACCATATGGGGATCAGCCCCAGCATTTT. The rearrangement uses TRBV18 and TRBJ1-5, with D uncertain. The CDR3 contains 13 residues. V gave up 2 bases and J gave up 5 bases, with 7 bases separating them. Germline V lookup: CDR1 KGHSH, CDR2 LQKENI.

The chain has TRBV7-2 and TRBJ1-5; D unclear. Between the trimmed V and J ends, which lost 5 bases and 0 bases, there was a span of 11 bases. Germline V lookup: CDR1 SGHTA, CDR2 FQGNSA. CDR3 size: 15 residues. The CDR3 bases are TGTGCCAGCAGCCGAGACAAATATAGCAATCAGCCCCAGCATTTT. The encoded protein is CASSRDKYSNQPQHF.

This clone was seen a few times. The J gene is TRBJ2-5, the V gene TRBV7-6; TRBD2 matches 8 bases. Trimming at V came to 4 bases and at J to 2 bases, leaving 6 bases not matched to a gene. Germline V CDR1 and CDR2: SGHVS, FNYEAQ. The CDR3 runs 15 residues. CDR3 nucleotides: TGTGCCAGCAGCTCCGACGGGGGGGCTCAAGAGACCCAGTACTTC. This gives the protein CASSSDGGAQETQYF.

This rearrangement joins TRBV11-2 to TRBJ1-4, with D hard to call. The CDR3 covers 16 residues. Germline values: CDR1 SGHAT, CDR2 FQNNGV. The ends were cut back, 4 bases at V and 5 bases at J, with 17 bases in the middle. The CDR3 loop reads CASSSRTFAENEKLFF. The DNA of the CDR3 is TGTGCCAGCAGCTCTCGGACTTTCGCCGAGAATGAAAAACTGTTTTTT.

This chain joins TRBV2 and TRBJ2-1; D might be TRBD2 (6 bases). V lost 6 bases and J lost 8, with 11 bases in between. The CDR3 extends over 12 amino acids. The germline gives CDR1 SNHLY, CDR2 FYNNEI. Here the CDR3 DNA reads TGTGCCAGCAGACCCGGAGGGGATGAGCAGTTCTTC. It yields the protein CASRPGGDEQFF.

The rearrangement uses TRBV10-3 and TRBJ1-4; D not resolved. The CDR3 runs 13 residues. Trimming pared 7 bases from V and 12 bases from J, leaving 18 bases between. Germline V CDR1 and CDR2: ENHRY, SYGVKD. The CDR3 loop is CAITDGANEELFF. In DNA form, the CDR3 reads TGTGCCATCACAGACGGTGCGAATGAGGAACTGTTTTTT.

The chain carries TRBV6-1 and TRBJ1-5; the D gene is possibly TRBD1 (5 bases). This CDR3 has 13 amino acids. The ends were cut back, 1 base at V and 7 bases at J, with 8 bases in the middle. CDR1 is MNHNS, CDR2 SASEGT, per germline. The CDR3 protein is CASSEGQTQPQHF. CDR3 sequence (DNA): TGTGCCAGCAGTGAAGGACAGACCCAGCCCCAGCATTTT.

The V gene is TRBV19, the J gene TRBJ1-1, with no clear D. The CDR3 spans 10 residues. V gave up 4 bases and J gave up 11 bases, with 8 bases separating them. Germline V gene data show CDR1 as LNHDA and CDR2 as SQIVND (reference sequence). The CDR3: CASSRERAFF. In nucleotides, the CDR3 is TGTGCCAGTAGTAGGGAAAGGGCTTTCTTT.

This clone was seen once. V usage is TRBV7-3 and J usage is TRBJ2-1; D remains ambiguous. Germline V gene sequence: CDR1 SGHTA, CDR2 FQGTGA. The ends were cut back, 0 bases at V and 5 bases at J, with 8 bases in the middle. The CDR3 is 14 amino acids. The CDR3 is CASSLTRLNNEQFF. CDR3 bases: TGTGCCAGCAGCTTAACACGATTAAACAATGAGCAGTTCTTC.